This T cell receptor beta chain was captured in a study of regulatory T cells in long-lasting Graves disease. The CDR3 is 13 amino acids. CDR1 DFQATT and CDR2 SNEGSKA come from the germline V gene (reference sequence). Time point: newly diagnosed GD, antithyroid drugs for less than 3 months. PBMCs provided the RNA from which the TCR library was made. Turning to this clonotype: It may be a read error: a sequence one base away is much more abundant.

TCR beta libraries were built with iRepertoire HTBI primers and Arm-PCR of CDR3 regions. TCRdb analysed the multiplex PCR reads with MiXCR anew, one entry per CDR3 protein. The sample gives fewer than 650,000 distinct CDR3 sequences, roughly a sixth of which show up once; 12% is in the top ten. These data were also filed under a second study, of T cells in Graves' hyperthyroidism and ophthalmopathy. From that study: Hyperthyroidism had been newly diagnosed in patients aged 18 to 65, and its duration was under 2 months. Exclusion followed for patients with uncontrolled infection, other autoimmune disease, pregnancy or lactation.

The sample in question was peripheral blood mononuclear cells (PBMCs), obtained at new diagnosis, from a patient treated with antithyroid drugs. The origin of this receptor is a man between 18 and 29 years old with Graves disease. The gene calls are TRBV20-1 and TRBJ1-1; tentatively, D is TRBD1 (6 bases). In nucleotides, the CDR3 is TGCAGTGCTAGGCAGACAGGACCCACTGAAGCTTCCTTT. It translates to CSARQTGPTEASF.